These 20 T cell receptor beta chains came from one sample sequenced in a study of cytomegalovirus exposure and HLA in healthy donors. PCR primers comprised 60 Vbeta and 13 Jbeta primers. Here immunoSEQ multiplex PCR was the method, and the copy in TCRdb shows in-frame clones only, minus some. The data show fewer than 200,000 clones, with more than 75% seen just once and less than 15% held by the top ten. Sequencing was performed on PBMCs. These TCRs come from a young woman in good health and CMV-seropositive.

Worth noting for this clone: The germline gene is not matched at one end of the junction; a read error may be the cause. The V call is TRBV2, the J call TRBJ1-5; TRBD1 agrees at 8 bases. The length of the CDR3 is 13 residues. From germline, CDR1 is SNHLY and CDR2 FYNNEI. In DNA, the CDR3 is TGTGCAAGCACAGGGGGTATCAATCAGCCCCAGCATTTT. As protein: CASTGGINQPQHF.

The rearrangement links TRBV28 to TRBJ2-7; no firm D call. The CDR3 runs 14 residues. V dropped 1 base and J dropped 3 bases, with 10 bases sitting between them. CDR1 is MDHEN, CDR2 SYDVKM, per germline. The CDR3 is CASSLSDTFYEQYF. CDR3 nucleotides: TGTGCCAGCAGTTTATCAGACACTTTCTACGAGCAGTACTTC.

V is TRBV28 and J is TRBJ2-1; D not resolved. The CDR3 sequence is 14 residues long. The V end was cut by 7 bases, the J end by 0 bases, with 10 bases between. The germline gives CDR1 MDHEN, CDR2 SYDVKM. Here the CDR3 reads CASIFGSSYNEQFF. The CDR3 DNA follows: TGTGCCAGCATCTTTGGCAGCTCCTACAATGAGCAGTTCTTC.

V gene TRBV6-5 combines with J gene TRBJ1-1; 8 bases map to TRBD1. J lost 5 bases, V lost 5 bases, and 7 bases had no gene match. The CDR3 covers 14 residues. The germline gives CDR1 MNHEY, CDR2 SVGAGI. CDR3 coding DNA: TGTGCCAGCAGTACACAGGGGGTCGGGACTGAAGCTTTCTTT. This encodes CASSTQGVGTEAFF.

The chain joins TRBV2 to TRBJ2-5; tentative D call: TRBD1 (6 bases). The germline CDR1 and CDR2 sequences are SNHLY and FYNNEI. This CDR3 comprises 14 residues. The V end lost 3 bases, the J end lost 11 bases, and 19 bases lay between the germline ends. The CDR3 protein is CASSEVRQVGEQYF. In DNA form, the CDR3 reads TGTGCCAGCAGTGAGGTACGACAGGTCGGGGAGCAGTACTTC.

The J gene is TRBJ2-7, the V gene TRBV5-1, with D maybe TRBD2 (5 bases). Germline lookup yields CDR1 SGHRS and CDR2 YFSETQ. V lost 4 bases to trimming and J lost 2 bases, with 10 bases between them. The CDR3 totals 13 residues. CDR3 sequence reads: CASSPGLTYEQYF. CDR3 in DNA: TGCGCCAGCAGCCCTGGACTGACCTACGAGCAGTACTTC.

CDR3 coding DNA: TGCGCCAGCAGCTCCACGACAGGTGCCTACGAGCAGTACTTC. Amino acids: CASSSTTGAYEQYF. The V call is TRBV5-1, the J call TRBJ2-7; a weak D match, TRBD1 (6 bases). The germline V gene has CDR1 SGHRS and CDR2 YFSETQ. The CDR3 spans 14 residues. Trimming removed 3 bases at V and 2 bases at J, with 12 bases between. The full variable domain, with the rest looked up from reference TRBV5-1 and TRBJ2-7, is KAGVTQTPRYLIKTRGQQVTLSCSPISGHRSVSWYQQTPGQGLQFLFEYFSETQRNKGNFPGRFSGRQFSNSRSEMNVSTLELGDSALYLCASSSTTGAYEQYFGPGTRLTVT.

The chain has TRBV28 and TRBJ2-5; no firm D call. V was clipped by 5 bases and J by 2 bases, with 9 bases between them. Germline CDR1 reads MDHEN; CDR2 reads SYDVKM. The CDR3 covers 13 residues. CDR3 region: CASSREVQETQYF. CDR3 DNA sequence: TGTGCCAGCAGTAGAGAGGTACAAGAGACCCAGTACTTC.

The chain uses TRBV5-4 and TRBJ1-4; TRBD1 might be the D (6 bases). The germline V gene has CDR1 SGHNT and CDR2 YYREEE (reference sequence). CDR3 size: 15 residues. The V gene lost 3 bases and the J gene lost 5 bases, with 14 bases spanning the gap. The CDR3 region has the DNA TGTGCCAGCAGCTCCCGACGGGACACAAATGAAAAACTGTTTTTT. It specifies CASSSRRDTNEKLFF.

The chain links TRBV28 to TRBJ1-5; no definite D call. The V end lost 4 bases, the J end lost 0 bases, and 10 bases lay between the germline ends. The length of the CDR3 is 15 residues. Germline CDR1 reads MDHEN; CDR2 reads SYDVKM. CDR3 amino acids: CASSSPGDSNQPQHF. DNA for the CDR3: TGTGCCAGCAGTTCCCCGGGAGATAGCAATCAGCCCCAGCATTTT. The variable domain in full, with the rest retrieved from reference TRBV28 and TRBJ1-5, is DVKVTQSSRYLVKRTGEKVFLECVQDMDHENMFWYRQDPGLGLRLIYFSYDVKMKEKGDIPEGYSVSREKKERFSLILESASTNQTSMYLCASSSPGDSNQPQHFGDGTRLSIL.

This chain joins TRBV25-1 and TRBJ1-3; D unresolved. The CDR3 extends over 15 amino acids. The ends were cut back, 3 bases at V and 1 base at J, with 10 bases in the middle. Per the germline V gene, CDR1 is MGHDK and CDR2 is SYGVNS. The CDR3 coding sequence is TGTGCCAGCAGTGACCCGGGGAGATCTGGAAACACCATATATTTT. The encoded protein is CASSDPGRSGNTIYF.

The chain is built from TRBV5-1 and TRBJ2-6; tentatively, D is TRBD1 (5 bases). Trimming left V 7 bases short and J 4 bases short, with 12 bases between. The length of the CDR3 is 14 residues. The germline V gene has CDR1 SGHRS and CDR2 YFSETQ. The CDR3, as DNA: TGCGCCAGCGGGGCCAAAGCCGGGGCCAACGTCCTGACTTTC. As protein: CASGAKAGANVLTF.

This clone was seen only a few times. The chain employs TRBV13 and TRBJ1-2; perhaps TRBD1 as D (5 bases). Germline assignment: CDR1 PRHDT and CDR2 FYEKMQ (reference sequence). Trimming left V 6 bases short and J 1 base short, with 12 bases between. The CDR3 runs to 14 residues. The CDR3 spells CASSYDSINYGYTF. Here the CDR3 DNA reads TGTGCCAGCAGTTACGACAGCATTAACTATGGCTACACCTTC.

The chain combines TRBV5-1 with TRBJ1-3; 10 positions agree with TRBD1. The CDR3 totals 15 residues. Unmatched junction bases numbered 5, after V lost 4 bases and J lost 4 bases. Germline values: CDR1 SGHRS, CDR2 YFSETQ. The CDR3 coding sequence is TGCGCCAGCAGCACCGACAGGGGGCGAGGAAACACCATATATTTT. This sequence encodes CASSTDRGRGNTIYF. Variable domain in full (rest from reference TRBV5-1 and TRBJ1-3): KAGVTQTPRYLIKTRGQQVTLSCSPISGHRSVSWYQQTPGQGLQFLFEYFSETQRNKGNFPGRFSGRQFSNSRSEMNVSTLELGDSALYLCASSTDRGRGNTIYFGEGSWLTVV.

This clone was detected only a few times. V and J are TRBV19 and TRBJ1-2; D unclear. Trimming removed 3 bases from V and 8 bases from J, with 13 bases in between. The CDR3 consists of 13 residues. Germline lookup yields CDR1 LNHDA and CDR2 SQIVND (reference sequence). The CDR3 loop reads CASSIGGHRGYTF. CDR3 DNA sequence: TGTGCCAGTAGTATTGGAGGGCATAGAGGCTACACCTTC.

This clone has just one count. This chain connects TRBV7-2 to TRBJ2-3; maybe TRBD1 (6 bases). Germline V CDR1 and CDR2: SGHTA, FQGNSA. V was clipped by 11 bases and J by 6 bases, with 21 bases between them. This CDR3 is built from 14 residues. CDR3 sequence (DNA): TGTGCCTCAAACCTAAGGGGGACGGAGGATACGCAGTATTTT. Amino acids: CASNLRGTEDTQYF.

The chain combines TRBV6-5 with TRBJ1-5; D is ambiguous. The CDR3 is 13 amino acids. V was cut by 2 bases and J by 7 bases, with 9 bases left in between. The germline CDR1 and CDR2 sequences are MNHEY and SVGAGI. This CDR3 is CASSYGPMQPQHF. The CDR3 bases are TGTGCCAGCAGTTACGGGCCGATGCAGCCCCAGCATTTT.

The V call is TRBV5-4, the J call TRBJ1-5, with D possibly being TRBD1 (5 bases). Germline V gives CDR1 SGHNT, CDR2 YYREEE (reference sequence). The CDR3 covers 15 residues. The V and J ends lost 0 bases and 7 bases respectively, with 14 bases between them. This CDR3 reads CASSLGQLGDQPQHF. CDR3 bases: TGTGCCAGCAGCTTGGGACAGTTAGGAGACCAGCCCCAGCATTTT.

As to this clone: One end of the junction fails to match germline, which may point to a read error. CDR3 DNA sequence: TGTGCCAGCTCACAAGGGATGGGGATTTTTGCAGGGTTT. Protein: CASSQGMGIFAGF. The chain employs TRBV18 and TRBJ1-1, with D possibly matching TRBD1 (5 bases). Per the germline V gene, CDR1 is KGHSH and CDR2 is LQKENI. CDR3 size: 13 residues.

The chain has TRBV28 and TRBJ1-2, with D possibly matching TRBD1 (5 bases). Germline lookup yields CDR1 MDHEN and CDR2 SYDVKM. Trimming stripped 5 bases from V and 6 bases from J, with 16 bases between. There are 14 residues in the CDR3. The CDR3: CASSLGGSLDGYTF. In nucleotides, the CDR3 is TGTGCCAGCAGTCTGGGGGGTAGTTTGGATGGCTACACCTTC.